Presented here are 8 T cell receptor beta chains from one specimen sequenced in a study of T cell responses to AZD1222 COVID-19 vaccine. Assay used: immunoSEQ multiplex PCR; TCRdb lists only in-frame clones, some missing. In the table there are around 140,000 clones, approximately 93% of which are singletons. The sequenced sample was peripheral blood, obtained on day 0 of AZD1222 vaccination. The receptors stem from an adult in good health.

The rearrangement links TRBV9 to TRBJ2-2; D not certain. Germline assignment: CDR1 SGDLS and CDR2 YYNGEE. The CDR3 is 16 amino acids. V shed 4 bases and J shed 0 bases, with 13 bases lying between them. The chain's CDR3 is CASSYSERANTGELFF. The CDR3 region has the DNA TGTGCCAGCAGCTATTCGGAGAGAGCGAACACCGGGGAGCTGTTTTTT. Based on the CDR3 plus reference TRBV9 and TRBJ2-2, the full variable domain is DSGVTQTPKHLITATGQRVTLRCSPRSGDLSVYWYQQSLDQGLQFLIQYYNGEERAKGNILERFSAQQFPDLHSELNLSSLELGDSALYFCASSYSERANTGELFFGEGSRLTVL.

This clone was seen a single time. This sequence joins TRBV7-2 and TRBJ2-5, with 8 bases matching TRBD1. CDR1 is SGHTA and CDR2 is FQGNSA in the germline V gene. The ends lost 4 bases at V and 1 base at J; junction bases unmatched: 8. The CDR3 runs to 16 residues. The CDR3 protein is CASSSGTGSIQETQYF. The CDR3 region has the DNA TGTGCCAGCAGCTCCGGGACAGGATCAATCCAAGAGACCCAGTACTTC. Full variable domain (missing parts from reference TRBV7-2 and TRBJ2-5): GAGVSQSPSNKVTEKGKDVELRCDPISGHTALYWYRQSLGQGLEFLIYFQGNSAPDKSGLPSDRFSAERTGGSVSTLTIQRTQQEDSAVYLCASSSGTGSIQETQYFGPGTRLLVL.

The chain employs TRBV5-4 and TRBJ2-1, with TRBD1 identical over 9 bases. The germline gives CDR1 SGHNT, CDR2 YYREEE (reference sequence). The CDR3 runs to 15 residues. The J segment lost 4 bases and the V segment lost 2 bases, leaving 4 bases of the junction unmatched. The CDR3 sequence is CASSFAGTGYNEQFF. The CDR3 nucleotides read TGTGCCAGCAGCTTCGCCGGGACAGGGTACAATGAGCAGTTCTTC.

V is TRBV5-1 and J is TRBJ1-2, with 8 bases matching TRBD1. Germline trimming cut 4 bases from V and 4 bases from J; bases unmatched to any gene: 6. Germline values: CDR1 SGHRS, CDR2 YFSETQ. The CDR3 has 14 amino acids. CDR3 residues: CASSPKTGVYGYTF. CDR3 coding DNA: TGCGCCAGCAGCCCAAAGACAGGGGTCTATGGCTACACCTTC.

V is TRBV6-5 and J is TRBJ2-7; D might be TRBD2 (6 bases). Germline-derived CDR1 and CDR2 are MNHEY and SVGAGI. This CDR3 spans 11 amino acids. The ends were cut back, 6 bases at V and 7 bases at J, with 10 bases in the middle. CDR3 in amino acids: CASSLGREQYF. The DNA for the CDR3 is TGTGCCAGCAGCCTGGGGAGGGAGCAGTACTTC.

The chain joins TRBV5-4 to TRBJ2-3; 8 bases line up with TRBD2. Germline assignment: CDR1 SGHNT and CDR2 YYREEE (reference sequence). V dropped 4 bases and J dropped 4; count of bases not matched to a gene: 8. The CDR3 spans 15 residues. The CDR3 sequence: CASSSDLGLADTQYF. In nucleotides, the CDR3 is TGTGCCAGCAGCAGCGACCTGGGACTAGCAGATACGCAGTATTTT. The whole variable domain, remainder taken from reference TRBV5-4 and TRBJ2-3, is ETGVTQSPTHLIKTRGQQVTLRCSSQSGHNTVSWYQQALGQGPQFIFQYYREEENGRGNFPPRFSGLQFPNYSSELNVNALELDDSALYLCASSSDLGLADTQYFGPGTRLTVL.

The rearrangement uses TRBV5-6 and TRBJ2-3; D ambiguous. Per germline, CDR1 SGHDT and CDR2 YYEEEE. Trimming left V 0 bases short and J 2 bases short, with 7 bases between. The CDR3 spans 14 residues. The CDR3 loop is CASSLGLPTDTQYF. The DNA for the CDR3 is TGTGCCAGCAGCTTGGGGCTGCCCACAGATACGCAGTATTTT.

The rearrangement joins TRBV6-2 or TRBV6-3 to TRBJ2-7; TRBD2 matches 9 bases. This CDR3 is built from 13 residues. From germline, CDR1 is MNHEY and CDR2 SVGEGT. V shed 5 bases, J shed 9 bases, and the junction held 8 bases outside the gene matches. The CDR3 region is CASSLAGTGWQYF. DNA of the CDR3: TGTGCCAGCAGTCTAGCGGGGACGGGCTGGCAGTACTTC.